Below, 30 T cell receptor beta chains from the same sample are listed, as sequenced in a study of blood T cell repertoires in COVID-19. The repertoire was sequenced with immunoSEQ multiplex PCR; TCRdb's copy has only in-frame clones and lacks some. The table records 250,000 to 300,000 clones, about 90% of them present only once. The sample consisted of peripheral blood. Source of these receptors: a woman aged 55-69 years with COVID-19, enrolled during active disease.

The chain carries TRBV11-2 and TRBJ2-1; D is uncertain. V was pared by 6 bases and J by 5 bases, with 14 bases between. The CDR3 length is 14 residues. Germline loops: CDR1 SGHAT, CDR2 FQNNGV. The CDR3 sequence: CASRGSTSHNEQFF. The CDR3, as DNA: TGTGCCAGCAGGGGCAGTACGAGTCACAATGAGCAGTTCTTC. Complete variable domain (other parts from reference TRBV11-2 and TRBJ2-1): EAGVAQSPRYKIIEKRQSVAFWCNPISGHATLYWYQQILGQGPKLLIQFQNNGVVDDSQLPKDRFSAERLKGVDSTLKIQPAKLEDSAVYLCASRGSTSHNEQFFGPGTRLTVL.

V gene TRBV2 combines with J gene TRBJ2-5; D is perhaps TRBD1 (6 bases). The V gene's germline CDR1 is SNHLY and CDR2 FYNNEI. CDR3 length equals 13 residues. The ends were cut back, 4 bases at V and 1 base at J, with 7 bases in the middle. CDR3 DNA sequence: TGTGCCAGCAGTGGACAGGCCCAAGAGACCCAGTACTTC. Its translation is CASSGQAQETQYF.

The gene calls are TRBV18 and TRBJ1-4, with D unclear. The CDR3 consists of 16 residues. Per germline, CDR1 KGHSH and CDR2 LQKENI. Trimming removed 1 base at V and 2 bases at J, with 11 bases between. The CDR3 coding sequence is TGTGCCAGCTCACCACGCATTGTGGAGACTAATGAAAAACTGTTTTTT. Protein: CASSPRIVETNEKLFF.

CDR3 residues: CASSHSDSPLHF. The CDR3 DNA reads as TGTGCCAGCAGCCATAGTGATTCACCCCTCCACTTT. The rearrangement joins TRBV14 to TRBJ1-6; no clear D. The length of the CDR3 is 12 residues. Trimming took off 3 bases at V and 8 bases at J, with 5 bases between the two ends. Germline lookup yields CDR1 SGHDN and CDR2 FVKESK.

The gene calls are TRBV6-5 and TRBJ2-5; 7 nucleotides line up with TRBD2. The CDR3 spans 14 residues. Germline V gives CDR1 MNHEY, CDR2 SVGAGI. The J segment lost 4 bases and the V segment lost 0 bases, leaving 2 bases of the junction unmatched. CDR3 bases: TGTGCCAGCAGTTACTCAGGCGGGGGAGAGACCCAGTACTTC. This codes for CASSYSGGGETQYF.

DNA of the CDR3: TGTGCCAGTAGTCATGGGACAGGGGGCGATAACTATGGCTACACCTTC. Amino acids: CASSHGTGGDNYGYTF. The V gene is TRBV19, the J gene TRBJ1-2; TRBD1 agrees at 12 bases. CDR1 LNHDA and CDR2 SQIVND come from the germline V gene (reference sequence). The trim removed 5 bases at V and 1 base at J, leaving 5 bases unmatched. This CDR3 is built from 16 residues. The full variable domain, completed using reference TRBV19 and TRBJ1-2, is DGGITQSPKYLFRKEGQNVTLSCEQNLNHDAMYWYRQDPGQGLRLIYYSQIVNDFQKGDIAEGYSVSREKKESFPLTVTSAQKNPTAFYLCASSHGTGGDNYGYTFGSGTRLTVV.

This sequence joins TRBV3-1 (or the pseudogene TRBV3-2) and TRBJ1-3, with D tentatively TRBD1 (6 bases). The CDR3 spans 15 residues. Between the trimmed V and J ends, which lost 2 bases and 1 base, there was a span of 9 bases. Germline assignment: CDR1 LGHDT and CDR2 YNNKEL (reference sequence). The CDR3 coding sequence is TGTGCCAGCAGCCAAAAACAGGGTTCTGGAAACACCATATATTTT. This encodes CASSQKQGSGNTIYF.

This sequence joins TRBV4-1 and TRBJ1-5, with 7 bases matching TRBD1. The CDR3 length is 15 residues. Trimming removed 1 base from V and 3 bases from J; junction bases left unmatched: 3. Germline CDR1 reads MGHRA; CDR2 reads YSYEKL. The CDR3 DNA reads TGCGCCAGCAGCCAAGTGACAGGGAACAATCAGCCCCAGCATTTT. This encodes CASSQVTGNNQPQHF.

The rearrangement uses TRBV5-1 and TRBJ1-5, with D possibly matching TRBD1 (5 bases). V shed 4 bases and J shed 7 bases, with 18 bases lying between them. The CDR3 runs 15 residues. Germline CDR1 and CDR2: SGHRS and YFSETQ. CDR3 bases: TGCGCCAGCAGCCTTGATTGGGGCGGTAGGCAGCCCCAGCATTTT. Its translation: CASSLDWGGRQPQHF.

The rearrangement links TRBV7-9 to TRBJ1-2; a weak D match, TRBD1 (5 bases). The length of the CDR3 is 12 residues. V was pared by 4 bases and J by 5 bases, with 8 bases between. From germline, CDR1 is SEHNR and CDR2 FQNEAQ (reference sequence). For the CDR3, the DNA is TGTGCCAGCAGCTCGACAGATTATGGCTACACCTTC. Protein: CASSSTDYGYTF.

V usage is TRBV5-4 and J usage is TRBJ2-1; 9 bases line up with TRBD2. Germline CDR1 reads SGHNT; CDR2 reads YYREEE (reference sequence). V was clipped by 2 bases and J by 6 bases; unmatched bases: 15. CDR3 size: 18 residues. CDR3 residues: CASSFPRGRGGPFNEQFF. For the CDR3, the DNA is TGTGCCAGCAGCTTCCCCCGTGGGCGGGGGGGTCCCTTCAATGAGCAGTTCTTC.

This clone was counted between two and nine times. The chain combines TRBV5-6 with TRBJ2-7, with a possible D match to TRBD1 (5 bases). The CDR3 length is 14 residues. Trimming removed 4 bases from V and 3 bases from J, with 14 bases in between. Looked up from germline, CDR1 is SGHDT and CDR2 is YYEEEE. The CDR3 DNA sequence: TGTGCCAGCAGCGCCGCCGACAGCCTCTACGAGCAGTACTTC. Translating it yields CASSAADSLYEQYF.

The CDR3 nucleotides are TGTGCCAGCAGCGTAGACGGGGTGAGGGATACGCAGTATTTT. It is translated as CASSVDGVRDTQYF. The rearrangement joins TRBV9 to TRBJ2-3; D is perhaps TRBD2 (5 bases). The V end was cut by 0 bases, the J end by 6 bases, with 11 bases between. The length of the CDR3 is 14 residues. CDR1 and CDR2 (germline): SGDLS, YYNGEE.

The V call is TRBV3-1 (or the pseudogene TRBV3-2), the J call TRBJ1-2; D is perhaps TRBD1 (6 bases). V was shortened by 0 bases and J by 8 bases, with 10 bases between the two germline ends. The CDR3 is 13 residues long. CDR1 is LGHDT, CDR2 YNNKEL, per germline (reference sequence). The CDR3 DNA follows: TGTGCCAGCAGCCAAGAATTTCAGGGGGGCTACACCTTC. The encoded protein is CASSQEFQGGYTF.

The J gene is TRBJ2-5, the V gene TRBV3-1 (or the pseudogene TRBV3-2); 8 bases are shared with TRBD2. CDR3 length: 13 residues. V gave up 9 bases and J gave up 5 bases; unmatched junction bases: 8. Germline CDR1 and CDR2: LGHDT and YNNKEL (reference sequence). Here the CDR3 reads CASDGGAWETQYF. The CDR3, as DNA: TGTGCCAGTGACGGGGGGGCCTGGGAGACCCAGTACTTC.

The chain is built from TRBV9 and TRBJ1-5, with 7 bases lining up with TRBD1. The CDR3 sequence is 15 residues long. Germline CDR1 is SGDLS and CDR2 is YYNGEE. V shed 3 bases and J 1 base; nucleotides not matched to a gene: 4. The CDR3 nucleotides read TGTGCCAGCAGCGCTCAGGGGGAAAGCAATCAGCCCCAGCATTTT. This sequence encodes CASSAQGESNQPQHF.

This clone is a singleton in its sample. The chain combines TRBV23-1 with TRBJ1-1; D is unresolved. TRBV23-1 counts as an open reading frame of uncertain function. Trimming took off 0 bases at V and 2 bases at J, with 13 bases between the two ends. This CDR3 has 16 residues. CDR3 protein: CASSQSSQDLNTEAFF. CDR3 bases: TGCGCCAGCAGTCAATCGTCCCAGGATTTAAACACTGAAGCTTTCTTT.

This clone came up a few times. This rearrangement joins TRBV7-2 to TRBJ1-1; D call uncertain. Trimming removed 8 bases at V and 0 bases at J, with 10 bases between. This CDR3 is built from 13 residues. The germline V gene has CDR1 SGHTA and CDR2 FQGNSA. The CDR3 reads CASGEGVNTEAFF. The CDR3 region has the DNA TGTGCCAGCGGGGAGGGAGTGAACACTGAAGCTTTCTTT.

The chain couples TRBV7-3 to TRBJ2-1; 11 bases are a match to TRBD1. This CDR3 region has 17 residues. With V trimmed by 0 bases and J by 7 bases, 8 bases remained unmatched. Germline V CDR1 and CDR2: SGHTA, FQGTGA. The CDR3 loop is CASSLTYGTGGANEQFF. In nucleotides, the CDR3 is TGTGCCAGCAGCTTAACGTATGGGACAGGGGGAGCGAATGAGCAGTTCTTC.

This chain links TRBV7-2 with TRBJ1-2; D is unclear. The CDR3 covers 14 residues. Germline loops: CDR1 SGHTA, CDR2 FQGNSA. Trimming took 5 bases from V and 0 from J, leaving 10 bases between them. This CDR3 reads CASSGPGANYGYTF. In DNA, the CDR3 is TGTGCCAGCAGCGGGCCGGGAGCTAACTATGGCTACACCTTC.

This rearrangement joins TRBV7-9 to TRBJ1-3; TRBD1 is a possible D gene (5 bases). Trimming stripped 2 bases from V and 0 bases from J, with 8 bases between. Germline V lookup: CDR1 SEHNR, CDR2 FQNEAQ (reference sequence). The CDR3 spans 15 residues. This CDR3 is CASSLRGGSGNTIYF. For the CDR3, the DNA is TGTGCCAGCAGCTTAAGGGGCGGCTCTGGAAACACCATATATTTT.

This sequence joins TRBV3-1 (or the pseudogene TRBV3-2) and TRBJ2-7; 8 bases are a match to TRBD2. The CDR3 contains 19 residues. Unmatched junction bases numbered 20, after V lost 0 bases and J lost 7 bases. Germline assignment: CDR1 LGHDT and CDR2 YNNKEL (reference sequence). The CDR3 DNA reads TGTGCCAGCAGCCAAGAAGCTCGCGGGGGGCACATTTCTGTAGGAGAGCAGTACTTC. Translating gives CASSQEARGGHISVGEQYF.

J is TRBJ2-7 and V is TRBV5-1; D unresolved. Germline-derived CDR1 and CDR2 are SGHRS and YFSETQ. The CDR3 runs 14 residues. The V end was cut by 0 bases, the J end by 1 base, with 8 bases between. CDR3 amino acids: CASSLGALSYEQYF. CDR3 DNA sequence: TGCGCCAGCAGCTTGGGCGCGCTATCCTACGAGCAGTACTTC.

This chain connects TRBV7-3 to TRBJ2-1; 8 bases are shared with TRBD1. This CDR3 has 15 residues. Germline V gene sequence: CDR1 SGHTA, CDR2 FQGTGA. The V and J ends lost 4 bases and 10 bases, in that order; junction bases with no gene match: 12. In DNA, the CDR3 is TGTGCCAGCAGCTCAGGACAGGGTGCGAGCGAGGAGCAGTTCTTC. Protein: CASSSGQGASEEQFF. The entire variable domain, with the rest obtained from reference TRBV7-3 and TRBJ2-1, is as follows: GAGVSQTPSNKVTEKGKYVELRCDPISGHTALYWYRQSLGQGPEFLIYFQGTGAADDSGLPNDRFFAVRPEGSVSTLKIQRTERGDSAVYLCASSSGQGASEEQFFGPGTRLTVL.

This clone was recorded only once. At one end the junction does not follow the germline gene, possibly because of a read error. V is TRBV20-1 and J is TRBJ1-4, with D unresolved. CDR3 length: 13 residues. Germline loops: CDR1 DFQATT, CDR2 SNEGSKA (reference sequence). CDR3 sequence reads: CSASKAGSSEGRF. CDR3 bases: TGCAGTGCTAGTAAGGCGGGATCCAGCGAGGGTCGTTTT.

This chain connects TRBV30 to TRBJ2-2; unclear D gene. Between the trimmed V and J ends, which lost 0 bases and 4 bases, there was a span of 6 bases. Germline lookup yields CDR1 GTSNPN and CDR2 SVGIG (reference sequence). The CDR3 is 13 amino acids. CDR3 region: CAWSVYSTGELFF. The CDR3 nucleotides are TGTGCCTGGAGTGTATACTCCACCGGGGAGCTGTTTTTT. Complete variable domain (other parts from reference TRBV30 and TRBJ2-2): SQTIHQWPATLVQPVGSPLSLECTVEGTSNPNLYWYRQAAGRGLQLLFYSVGIGQISSEVPQNLSASRPQDRQFILSSKKLLLSDSGFYLCAWSVYSTGELFFGEGSRLTVL.

This clone occurred a few times. The chain couples TRBV5-1 to TRBJ1-1, with D maybe TRBD1 (6 bases). Germline CDR1 and CDR2: SGHRS and YFSETQ. V shed 0 bases and J shed 4 bases, with 7 bases lying between them. CDR3 length equals 13 residues. DNA for the CDR3: TGCGCCAGCAGCTTGGAAGGGGGCACTGAAGCTTTCTTT. It encodes CASSLEGGTEAFF. Full variable domain (remainder filled in from reference TRBV5-1 and TRBJ1-1): KAGVTQTPRYLIKTRGQQVTLSCSPISGHRSVSWYQQTPGQGLQFLFEYFSETQRNKGNFPGRFSGRQFSNSRSEMNVSTLELGDSALYLCASSLEGGTEAFFGQGTRLTVV.

This clone was counted only a few times. The CDR3 loop reads CSATPGAAFF. CDR3 coding DNA: TGCAGTGCTACCCCGGGAGCAGCTTTCTTT. The chain carries TRBV20-1 and TRBJ1-1; D is unresolved. V lost 4 bases and J lost 10, with 10 bases in between. CDR3 length equals 10 residues. CDR1 is DFQATT, CDR2 SNEGSKA, per germline (reference sequence).

The genes are TRBV5-4 and TRBJ2-6; D is unresolved. V was cut by 4 bases and J by 0 bases, with 8 bases left in between. This CDR3 region has 15 residues. Germline V CDR1 and CDR2: SGHNT, YYREEE (reference sequence). CDR3 sequence reads: CASSPLRSGANVLTF. For the CDR3, the DNA is TGTGCCAGCAGCCCCCTGCGCTCTGGGGCCAACGTCCTGACTTTC.

In DNA, the CDR3 is TGTGCCATCAGTGGGGAACAGGGATCCTACAATGAGCAGTTCTTC. It specifies CAISGEQGSYNEQFF. The chain combines TRBV10-3 with TRBJ2-1, with D possibly being TRBD1 (6 bases). CDR1 is ENHRY, CDR2 SYGVKD, per germline. There are 15 residues in the CDR3. V lost 4 bases to trimming and J lost 1 base, with 11 bases between them.